A selection of T cell receptor beta chains follows, all from one sample in a study of blood T cell repertoires in COVID-19. Profiling relied on immunoSEQ multiplex PCR, and the TCRdb table lists in-frame clones only, not all of them. The table has 120,000 to 150,000 clones, 75% to 85% seen once; the top ten hold approximately 13%. Source material: peripheral blood. The source of these receptors is a man aged 60 to 69 with active or convalescent COVID-19. Both conserved end residues are part of each CDR3. The D gene is left open where the match is weak. Rows give clone size only sometimes, using once, few, many, or a class for an expanded clone.

d_gene	abundance	v_gene	j_gene	CDR3aa	CDR3nt
NA	NA	TRBV5-1	TRBJ1-2	CASSREAGGYTF	TGCGCCAGCAGCCGAGAGGCTGGTGGCTACACCTTC
TRBD2	NA	TRBV15	TRBJ2-3	CATSRGGSGGGVTQYF	TGTGCCACCAGCAGAGGCGGCAGCGGGGGGGGAGTGACGCAGTATTTT
NA	once	TRBV6-5	TRBJ2-1	CASRDSVNEQFF	TGTGCCAGCAGAGATAGCGTCAATGAGCAGTTCTTC
TRBD1	once	TRBV28	TRBJ2-7	CASSSDRALSYEQYF	TGTGCCAGCAGTTCGGACAGGGCCCTCTCCTACGAGCAGTACTTC
TRBD2	NA	TRBV19	TRBJ2-1	CASSIPRTSGRYSYNEQFF	TGTGCCAGTAGTATACCCCGGACTAGCGGGAGGTACTCCTACAATGAGCAGTTCTTC
TRBD2	once	TRBV3-1/TRBV3-2	TRBJ2-3	CASTSLRLAGSDTQYF	TGTGCCAGCACAAGTCTCCGACTAGCGGGATCAGATACGCAGTATTTT
TRBD1	NA	TRBV7-2	TRBJ1-2	CASSLRTGEGYTF	TGTGCCAGCAGCCTTCGGACAGGGGAGGGCTACACCTTC
NA	NA	TRBV2	TRBJ2-7	CASLGGPSYEQYF	TGTGCCAGCTTGGGAGGACCCTCCTACGAGCAGTACTTC
TRBD1	NA	TRBV18	TRBJ1-2	CASSPGQGLSQAGYTF	TGTGCCAGCTCACCGGGACAGGGTTTGTCCCAGGCGGGCTACACCTTC
NA	NA	TRBV5-8	TRBJ1-6	CASRDSPGPYNSPLHF	TGTGCCAGCAGGGACAGCCCGGGGCCATATAATTCACCCCTCCACTTT
TRBD2	NA	TRBV6-2/TRBV6-3	TRBJ2-3	CASSYSLAGGIDTQYF	TGTGCCAGCAGTTACTCCCTTGCGGGAGGGATAGATACGCAGTATTTT
NA	once	TRBV29-1	TRBJ2-7	CSVEDFTYEQYF	TGCAGCGTTGAAGATTTTACCTACGAGCAGTACTTC
NA	NA	TRBV7-2	TRBJ2-1	CASRLGSVGGQFF	TGTGCCAGCAGGCTAGGGTCCGTGGGGGGGCAGTTCTTC
NA	NA	TRBV7-9	TRBJ2-3	CASRLRRATDTQYF	TGTGCCAGCCGCTTACGGAGGGCTACAGATACGCAGTATTTT
NA	NA	TRBV4-2	TRBJ1-3	CASSQDQGNTIYF	TGTGCCAGCAGCCAAGATCAAGGAAACACCATATATTTT
NA	once	TRBV9	TRBJ2-1	CASSPRQNKNEQFF	TGTGCCAGCAGCCCCCGACAGAACAAGAATGAGCAGTTCTTC
NA	NA	TRBV5-4	TRBJ1-5	CASSLGPSNQPQHF	TGTGCCAGCAGCTTGGGGCCCTCCAATCAGCCCCAGCATTTT
TRBD2	NA	TRBV7-2	TRBJ2-3	CASGAGGDTQYF	TGTGCCAGCGGAGCGGGAGGAGATACGCAGTATTTT
NA	NA	TRBV19	TRBJ1-6	CASSRDTYNSPLHF	TGTGCCAGTAGTCGGGACACATACAATTCACCCCTCCACTTT
NA	NA	TRBV7-2	TRBJ1-3	CASSLGHTGLGNTIYF	TGTGCCAGCAGCTTAGGGCATACAGGGCTTGGAAACACCATATATTTT
NA	NA	TRBV6-5	TRBJ1-5	CASSYTGNQPQHF	TGTGCCAGCAGTTACACAGGGAATCAGCCCCAGCATTTT
TRBD1	NA	TRBV6-5	TRBJ1-2	CASRSDRGGYGYTF	TGTGCCAGCAGATCGGACAGGGGCGGCTATGGCTACACCTTC
NA	NA	TRBV10-3	TRBJ2-7	CAIRPEGPYEQYF	TGTGCCATCCGGCCCGAGGGTCCGTACGAGCAGTACTTC
TRBD1	NA	TRBV7-3	TRBJ2-5	CASSPTGAETQYF	TGTGCCAGCAGCCCAACAGGGGCGGAGACCCAGTACTTC
NA	few	TRBV6-5	TRBJ2-2	CASKHTGELFF	TGTGCCAGCAAGCACACCGGGGAGCTGTTTTTT
NA	NA	TRBV11-2	TRBJ1-4	CASSYRGTEEGKLFF	TGTGCCAGCAGCTACCGGGGGACGGAGGAGGGAAAACTGTTTTTT
TRBD1	NA	TRBV7-8	TRBJ2-3	CASSPGTDPTDTQYF	TGTGCCAGCAGCCCCGGGACAGACCCTACAGATACGCAGTATTTT
TRBD1	NA	TRBV18	TRBJ1-2	CASSPSGGQAAGYTF	TGTGCCAGCTCACCGTCGGGGGGACAGGCCGCCGGCTACACCTTC
TRBD1	NA	TRBV19	TRBJ2-5	CASSHRGGQGMETQYF	TGTGCCAGTAGCCATAGGGGGGGACAGGGAATGGAGACCCAGTACTTC
NA	NA	TRBV4-2	TRBJ1-4	CASSQVGTGGVKLFF	TGTGCCAGCAGCCAAGTCGGGACCGGGGGAGTAAAACTGTTTTTT
TRBD1	NA	TRBV5-4	TRBJ1-2	CASNPGRGFYYGYTF	TGTGCCAGCAACCCTGGCAGGGGGTTCTACTATGGCTACACCTTC
NA	few	TRBV14	TRBJ2-7	CASSQDQGRSQYF	TGTGCCAGCAGCCAAGACCAGGGTCGTTCTCAGTACTTC
NA	NA	TRBV19	TRBJ1-6	CASSQGRGGSPLHF	TGTGCCAGTTCCCAGGGGCGTGGTGGTTCACCCCTCCACTTT
NA	once	TRBV2	TRBJ1-4	CASKAGRRGHNEKLFF	TGTGCCAGCAAGGCCGGAAGAAGGGGCCATAATGAAAAACTGTTTTTT
TRBD1	few	TRBV29-1	TRBJ1-1	CSVGFRDPGGTTEAFF	TGCAGCGTTGGGTTTAGGGACCCAGGGGGAACCACTGAAGCTTTCTTT
TRBD2	NA	TRBV6-4	TRBJ2-1	CASSATIPGSSGDEQFF	TGTGCCAGCAGTGCCACTATTCCTGGATCTAGCGGCGATGAGCAGTTCTTC
TRBD2	NA	TRBV6-5	TRBJ2-1	CASSYSGLADREQFF	TGTGCCAGCAGTTACTCGGGACTAGCGGACAGGGAGCAGTTCTTC
NA	NA	TRBV7-2	TRBJ2-3	CASSLGRDTQYF	TGTGCCAGCAGCTTAGGGCGGGATACGCAGTATTTT
NA	NA	TRBV9	TRBJ1-2	CASSFGGGGGYTF	TGTGCCAGCAGCTTCGGCGGGGGAGGTGGCTACACCTTC
TRBD1	NA	TRBV28	TRBJ1-1	CASSLTGITNTEAFF	TGTGCCAGCAGTTTGACAGGGATCACGAACACTGAAGCTTTCTTT
NA	NA	TRBV27	TRBJ1-5	CASSFGYGFGNQPQHF	TGTGCCAGCAGTTTCGGATACGGGTTCGGCAATCAGCCCCAGCATTTT
NA	NA	TRBV15	TRBJ1-5	CATSRDLGRNQPQHF	TGTGCCACCAGCAGAGATCTGGGGCGCAATCAGCCCCAGCATTTT
NA	few	TRBV7-9	TRBJ1-1	CASSTRPAQNTEAFF	TGTGCCAGCAGCACCCGTCCTGCGCAGAACACTGAAGCTTTCTTT
NA	NA	TRBV4-3	TRBJ2-5	CASSQDLRGETQYF	TGCGCCAGCAGCCAAGATCTGAGGGGGGAGACCCAGTACTTC